This TCR beta chain came from a study of regulatory T cells in long-lasting Graves disease. In this sample, this clonotype turned up many times. Germline loops: CDR1 MNHNS, CDR2 SASEGT. CDR3 length equals 15 residues. Trimming removed 8 bases at V and 7 bases at J, with 18 bases between. Time point specified: newly diagnosed GD, antithyroid drugs for less than 3 months. Scientists built the TCR library using RNA that was extracted from PBMCs. In building TCR beta libraries, iRepertoire HTBI primers were used together with Arm-PCR of CDR3 regions. In TCRdb, the multiplex PCR reads were re-called with MiXCR into one record per CDR3 protein. This sample has hundreds of thousands of distinct CDR3 sequences, with 15% to 20% found just once. The data were also submitted as part of a second study, on T cells in Graves' hyperthyroidism and ophthalmopathy.

The sequencing used peripheral blood mononuclear cells (PBMCs), collected at new diagnosis, from a patient treated with antithyroid drugs. The source is a woman aged 40 to 65 with Graves disease. The chain combines TRBV6-1 with TRBJ1-6, with TRBD1 as a possible D gene (5 bases). CDR3 sequence: CASEYARGVNSPLHF. As DNA, the CDR3 is TGTGCCAGCGAGTACGCGAGGGGCGTCAATTCACCCCTCCACTTT.